This TCR beta chain was captured by sequencing in a study of cytomegalovirus exposure and HLA in healthy donors. Assay used: immunoSEQ multiplex PCR; TCRdb lists only in-frame clones, some missing. The data show 120,000 or so clones, about nine tenths seen once. Germline V gives CDR1 ENHRY, CDR2 SYGVKD. V gave up 4 bases and J gave up 0 bases, with 11 bases separating them. The length of the CDR3 is 15 residues. This TCR came from a man younger than 30 in good health and CMV-seropositive. The sequenced sample was PBMCs. The genes are TRBV10-3 and TRBJ2-3; D uncertain. This CDR3 is CAISGEESSTDTQYF. Written as DNA, the CDR3 is TGTGCCATCAGTGGTGAGGAATCGAGCACAGATACGCAGTATTTT.